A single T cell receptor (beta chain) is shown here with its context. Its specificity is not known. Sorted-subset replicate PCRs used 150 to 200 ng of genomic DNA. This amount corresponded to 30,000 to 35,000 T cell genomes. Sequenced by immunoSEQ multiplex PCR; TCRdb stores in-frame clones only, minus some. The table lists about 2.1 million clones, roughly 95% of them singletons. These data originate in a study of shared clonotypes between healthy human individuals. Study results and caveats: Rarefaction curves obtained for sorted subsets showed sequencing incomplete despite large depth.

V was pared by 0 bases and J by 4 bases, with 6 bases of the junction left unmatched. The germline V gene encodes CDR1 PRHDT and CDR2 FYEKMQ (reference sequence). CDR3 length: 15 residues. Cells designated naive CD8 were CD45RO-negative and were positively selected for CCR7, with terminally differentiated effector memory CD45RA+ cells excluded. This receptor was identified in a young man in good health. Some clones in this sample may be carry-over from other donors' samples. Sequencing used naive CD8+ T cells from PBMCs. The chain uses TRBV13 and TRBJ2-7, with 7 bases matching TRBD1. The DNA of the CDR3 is TGTGCCAGCAGCTTAGGCCGGGACAGCAATTACGAGCAGTACTTC. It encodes CASSLGRDSNYEQYF.